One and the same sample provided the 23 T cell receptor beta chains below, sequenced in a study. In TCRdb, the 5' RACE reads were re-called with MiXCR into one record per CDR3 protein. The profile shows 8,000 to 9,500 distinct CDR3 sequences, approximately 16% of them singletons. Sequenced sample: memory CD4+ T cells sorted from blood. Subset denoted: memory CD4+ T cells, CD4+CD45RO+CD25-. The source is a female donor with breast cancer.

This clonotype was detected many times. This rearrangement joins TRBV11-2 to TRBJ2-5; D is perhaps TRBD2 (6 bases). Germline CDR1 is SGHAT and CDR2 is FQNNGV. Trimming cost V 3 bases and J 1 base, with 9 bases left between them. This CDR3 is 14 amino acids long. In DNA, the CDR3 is TGTGCCAGCAGCTTTCGCGGGGTCCAAGAGACCCAGTACTTC. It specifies CASSFRGVQETQYF.

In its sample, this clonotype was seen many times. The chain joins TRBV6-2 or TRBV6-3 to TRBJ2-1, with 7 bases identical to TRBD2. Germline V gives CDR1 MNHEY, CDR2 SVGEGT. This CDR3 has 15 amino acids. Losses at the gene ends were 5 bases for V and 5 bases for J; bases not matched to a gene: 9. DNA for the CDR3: TGTGCCAGCAGTACGCGGACTAGAGCGAACAATGAGCAGTTCTTC. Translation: CASSTRTRANNEQFF.

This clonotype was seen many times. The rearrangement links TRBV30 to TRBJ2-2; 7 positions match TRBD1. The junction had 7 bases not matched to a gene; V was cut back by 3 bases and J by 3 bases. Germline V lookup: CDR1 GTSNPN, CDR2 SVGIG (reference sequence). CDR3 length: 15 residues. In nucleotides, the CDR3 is TGTGCCTGGAGAACTGACAGGGTCGACACCGGGGAGCTGTTTTTT. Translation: CAWRTDRVDTGELFF.

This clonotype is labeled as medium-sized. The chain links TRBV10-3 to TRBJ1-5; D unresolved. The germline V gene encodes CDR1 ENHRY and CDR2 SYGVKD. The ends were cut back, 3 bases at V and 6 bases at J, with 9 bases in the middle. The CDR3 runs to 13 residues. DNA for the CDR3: TGTGCCATCAGTGACCAGGCAGGTCAGCCCCAGCATTTT. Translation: CAISDQAGQPQHF.

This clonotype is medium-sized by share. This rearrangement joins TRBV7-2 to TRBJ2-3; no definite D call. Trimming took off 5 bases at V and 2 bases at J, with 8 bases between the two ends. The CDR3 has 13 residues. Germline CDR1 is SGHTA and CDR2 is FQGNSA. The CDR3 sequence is CASSPPSTDTQYF. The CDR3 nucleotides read TGTGCCAGCAGCCCCCCGTCCACAGATACGCAGTATTTT.

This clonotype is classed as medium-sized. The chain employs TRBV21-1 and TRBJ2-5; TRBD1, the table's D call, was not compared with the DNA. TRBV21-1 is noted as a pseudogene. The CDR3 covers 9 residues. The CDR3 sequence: CGTLETQYF. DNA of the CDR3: TGCGGGACGTTGGAGACCCAGTACTTC.

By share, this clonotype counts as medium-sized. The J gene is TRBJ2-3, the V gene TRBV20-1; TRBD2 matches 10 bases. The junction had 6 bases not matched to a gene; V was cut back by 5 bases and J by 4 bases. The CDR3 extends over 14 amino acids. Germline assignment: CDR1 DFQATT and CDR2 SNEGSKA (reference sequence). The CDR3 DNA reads TGCAGTGCTTTCGGGACTAGCGTCTCAGATACGCAGTATTTT. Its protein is CSAFGTSVSDTQYF.

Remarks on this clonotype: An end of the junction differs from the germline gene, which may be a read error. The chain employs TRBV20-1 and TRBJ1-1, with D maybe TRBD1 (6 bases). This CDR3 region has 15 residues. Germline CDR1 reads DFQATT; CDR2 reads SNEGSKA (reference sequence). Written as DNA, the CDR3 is TGCAGTGCTAGGGACAGACCTAGGAGCTCTTCCTCAGCTCGCTTT. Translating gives CSARDRPRSSSSARF.

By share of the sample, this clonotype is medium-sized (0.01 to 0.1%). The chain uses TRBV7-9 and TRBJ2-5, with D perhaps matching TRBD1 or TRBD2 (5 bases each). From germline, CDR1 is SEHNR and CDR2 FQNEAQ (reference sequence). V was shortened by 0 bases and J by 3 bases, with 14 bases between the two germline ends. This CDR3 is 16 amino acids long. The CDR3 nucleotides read TGTGCCAGCAGCTTAGCGCCGGGTCTGGGGGAAGAGACCCAGTACTTC. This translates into CASSLAPGLGEETQYF. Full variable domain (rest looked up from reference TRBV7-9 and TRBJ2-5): DTGVSQNPRHKITKRGQNVTFRCDPISEHNRLYWYRQTLGQGPEFLTYFQNEAQLEKSRLLSDRFSAERPKGSFSTLEIQRTEQGDSAMYLCASSLAPGLGEETQYFGPGTRLLVL.

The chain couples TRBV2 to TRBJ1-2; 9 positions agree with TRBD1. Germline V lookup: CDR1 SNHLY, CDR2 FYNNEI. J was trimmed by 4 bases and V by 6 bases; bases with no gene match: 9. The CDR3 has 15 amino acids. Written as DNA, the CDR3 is TGTGCCAGCAGCCCCCGGAGGGGACAGGGCTATGGCTACACCTTC. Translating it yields CASSPRRGQGYGYTF.

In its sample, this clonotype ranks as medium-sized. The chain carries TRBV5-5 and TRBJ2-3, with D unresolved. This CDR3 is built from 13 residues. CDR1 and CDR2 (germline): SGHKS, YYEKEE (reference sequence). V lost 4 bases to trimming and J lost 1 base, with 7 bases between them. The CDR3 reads CASSTDRTDTQYF. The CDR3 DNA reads TGTGCCAGCAGCACGGATCGCACAGATACGCAGTATTTT. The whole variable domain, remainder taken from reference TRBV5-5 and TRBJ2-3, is DAGVTQSPTHLIKTRGQQVTLRCSPISGHKSVSWYQQVLGQGPQFIFQYYEKEERGRGNFPDRFSARQFPNYSSELNVNALLLGDSALYLCASSTDRTDTQYFGPGTRLTVL.

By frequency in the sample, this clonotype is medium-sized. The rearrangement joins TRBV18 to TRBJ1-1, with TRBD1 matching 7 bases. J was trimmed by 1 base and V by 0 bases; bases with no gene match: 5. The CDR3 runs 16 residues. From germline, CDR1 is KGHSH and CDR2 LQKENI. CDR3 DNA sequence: TGTGCCAGCTCACCACCCGGGCGACAGGGGAACACTGAAGCTTTCTTT. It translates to CASSPPGRQGNTEAFF.

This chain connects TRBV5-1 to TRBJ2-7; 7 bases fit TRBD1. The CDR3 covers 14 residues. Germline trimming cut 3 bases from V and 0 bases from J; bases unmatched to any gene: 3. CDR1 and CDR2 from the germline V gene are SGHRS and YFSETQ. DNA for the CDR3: TGCGCCAGCAGCTGGGACAGCACCTCCTACGAGCAGTACTTC. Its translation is CASSWDSTSYEQYF.

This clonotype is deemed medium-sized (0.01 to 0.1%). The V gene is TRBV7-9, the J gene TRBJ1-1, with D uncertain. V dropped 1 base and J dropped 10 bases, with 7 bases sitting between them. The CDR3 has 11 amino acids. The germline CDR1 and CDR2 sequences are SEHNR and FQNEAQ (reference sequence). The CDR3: CASSLGVRAFF. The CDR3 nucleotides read TGTGCCAGCAGCTTAGGTGTTAGAGCTTTCTTT.

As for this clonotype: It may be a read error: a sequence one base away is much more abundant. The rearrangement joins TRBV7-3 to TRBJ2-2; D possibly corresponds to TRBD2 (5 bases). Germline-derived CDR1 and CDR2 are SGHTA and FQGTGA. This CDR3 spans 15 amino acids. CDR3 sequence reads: CASSPSGPNTGELSF. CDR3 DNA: TGTGCCAGCAGCCCGAGCGGACCGAACACCGGGGAGCTGTCTTTT.

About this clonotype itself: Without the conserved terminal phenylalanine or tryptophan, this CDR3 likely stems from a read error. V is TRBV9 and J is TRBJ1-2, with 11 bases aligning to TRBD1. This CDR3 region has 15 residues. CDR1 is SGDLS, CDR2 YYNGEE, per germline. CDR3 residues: CACSGTGGRTNFYTS. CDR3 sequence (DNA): TGTGCCTGCAGCGGGACAGGGGGTCGTACAAATTTTTACACCTCC.

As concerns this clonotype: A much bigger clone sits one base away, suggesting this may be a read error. This CDR3 is CASGLSGPYNEQFF. In DNA form, the CDR3 reads TGCGCCAGCGGCTTAAGCGGGCCCTACAATGAGCAGTTCTTC. The chain recombines TRBV5-1 with TRBJ2-1; TRBD2 is a possible D gene (6 bases). The CDR3 length is 14 residues. From germline, CDR1 is SGHRS and CDR2 YFSETQ.

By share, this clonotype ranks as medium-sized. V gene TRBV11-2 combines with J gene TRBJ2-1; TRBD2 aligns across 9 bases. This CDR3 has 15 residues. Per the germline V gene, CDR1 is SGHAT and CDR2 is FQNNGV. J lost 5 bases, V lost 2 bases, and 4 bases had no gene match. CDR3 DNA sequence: TGTGCCAGCAGCTTATTACCTAGCGGGAACAATGAGCAGTTCTTC. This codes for CASSLLPSGNNEQFF. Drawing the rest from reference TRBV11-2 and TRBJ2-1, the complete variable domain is EAGVAQSPRYKIIEKRQSVAFWCNPISGHATLYWYQQILGQGPKLLIQFQNNGVVDDSQLPKDRFSAERLKGVDSTLKIQPAKLEDSAVYLCASSLLPSGNNEQFFGPGTRLTVL.

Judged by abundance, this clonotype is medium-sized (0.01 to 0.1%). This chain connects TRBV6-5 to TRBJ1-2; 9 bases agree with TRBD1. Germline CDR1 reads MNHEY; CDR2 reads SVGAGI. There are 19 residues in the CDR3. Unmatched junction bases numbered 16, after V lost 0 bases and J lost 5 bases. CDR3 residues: CASSYSGPGQGKGVYGYTF. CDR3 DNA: TGTGCCAGCAGTTACTCGGGACCGGGACAGGGAAAGGGGGTATATGGCTACACCTTC.

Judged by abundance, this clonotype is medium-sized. The CDR3 DNA is TGTGCCAGCAGCTTGGATTATCTGAGCACAGATACGCAGTATTTT. This encodes CASSLDYLSTDTQYF. V usage is TRBV7-2 and J usage is TRBJ2-3, with D unclear. V gave up 3 bases and J gave up 0 bases, with 10 bases separating them. The CDR3 sequence is 15 residues long. The germline CDR1 and CDR2 sequences are SGHTA and FQGNSA.

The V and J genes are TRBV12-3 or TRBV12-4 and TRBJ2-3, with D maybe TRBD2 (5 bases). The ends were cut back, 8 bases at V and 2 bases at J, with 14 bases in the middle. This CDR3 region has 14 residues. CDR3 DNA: TGTGCCAGCTCCCGGACTCGATCCACAGATACGCAGTATTTT. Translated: CASSRTRSTDTQYF.

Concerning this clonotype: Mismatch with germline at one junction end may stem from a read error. DNA for the CDR3: TGTGCCAGCGGCTTTCAGAACACCGGGGAGCTGTATTTT. It codes for CASGFQNTGELYF. The gene calls are TRBV7-3 and TRBJ2-2; D is possibly TRBD2 (5 bases). The CDR3 totals 13 residues. Per the germline V gene, CDR1 is SGHTA and CDR2 is FQGTGA. Supplemented by reference TRBV7-3 and TRBJ2-2, the full variable domain reads GAGVSQTPSNKVTEKGKYVELRCDPISGHTALYWYRQSLGQGPEFLIYFQGTGAADDSGLPNDRFFAVRPEGSVSTLKIQRTERGDSAVYLCASGFQNTGELYFGEGSRLTVL.

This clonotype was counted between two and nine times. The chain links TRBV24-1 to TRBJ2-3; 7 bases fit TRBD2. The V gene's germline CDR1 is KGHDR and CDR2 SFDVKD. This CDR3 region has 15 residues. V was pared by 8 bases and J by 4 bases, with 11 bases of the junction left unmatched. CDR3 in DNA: TGTGCCACCAAAGGGACTACCATTCACCCAGATACGCAGTATTTT. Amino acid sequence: CATKGTTIHPDTQYF.